Sequencing of this T cell receptor beta chain was carried out in a study of CD8+CD57+ T cells in acquired aplastic anemia. Whole-study context: DNA recovered from sorted CD4+ and CD8+ cells had a mean of about 3 ug.

Genomic DNA was employed as the template in profiling TCR beta VDJ and CDR3. MiXCR, applied by TCRdb to the reads, yields one record per CDR3 protein. The sample holds some 290,000 distinct CDR3 sequences, roughly 50% seen once. CDR1 is MNHEY and CDR2 is SVGAGI in the germline V gene. The CDR3 sequence is 15 residues long. V shed 2 bases and J shed 7 bases, with 14 bases lying between them. The sequence was obtained from a human donor with severe aplastic anemia or a healthy control (not recorded which). This sequence joins TRBV6-5 and TRBJ2-2; D is possibly TRBD1 (7 bases). Sequencing input: sorted CD4+, CD8+, or CD8+CD57+ T cells (not recorded which) from PBMCs. The CDR3 bases are TGTGCCAGCAGTTACCGGCAGGGGGGTTACGGGGAGCTGTTTTTT. Translation gives CASSYRQGGYGELFF.